This entry features one T cell receptor (beta chain) sequence. The antigen is not known. At one end, the junction sequence differs from germline, possibly due to a read error. This sample is part of a study of T cell responses to AZD1222 COVID-19 vaccine. Study-wide results and caveats: Only after the peak T cell response were repertoires sampled. With dominance at 160-218 and 743-854, vaccine-associated CD4 TCRs spanned spike. Nearly half of unique spike-specific TCRs reportedly avoided B.1.351 and B.1.1.7 mutated regions.

TCRdb keeps only in-frame clones here, not all; method: immunoSEQ multiplex PCR. The sample comprises 63,000 or so clones, 85% to 90% of which are singletons, and 15% to 20% rests with the top ten. The germline V gene has CDR1 LGHDT and CDR2 YNNKEL (reference sequence). This CDR3 contains 11 residues. The material was peripheral blood, obtained on day 0 of AZD1222 vaccination. This rearrangement joins TRBV3-1 (or the pseudogene TRBV3-2) to TRBJ1-2; 11 nucleotides match TRBD1. The TCR comes from an adult in good health. The chain's CDR3 is CASSRDRGKAF. DNA for the CDR3: TGTGCCAGCAGCCGGGACAGGGGGAAGGCCTTC.